The clone carrying this TCR beta chain came up many times. What it binds is unknown. The data were taken from a study of response to subunit inactivated influenza vaccine. Study-wide points: Few additional T cells are recruited per seasonal influenza vaccination, authors suggested.

Via MiXCR, TCRdb re-called the RT-PCR reads, giving one row per CDR3 protein. The sample lists about 520,000 distinct CDR3 sequences, approximately 7.8% occurring once. Per germline, CDR1 DFQATT and CDR2 SNEGSKA (reference sequence). The CDR3 extends over 13 amino acids. The chain combines TRBV20-1 with TRBJ1-1; D is undetermined. This TCR was recovered from a man aged 45-69 years who received an inactivated influenza vaccine. Sequencing used PBMCs from blood, obtained less than 30 months after vaccination. CDR3 sequence (DNA): TGCAGGGCTGGAACGGGAATGAACACTGAAGCTTTCTTT. Translation: CRAGTGMNTEAFF.